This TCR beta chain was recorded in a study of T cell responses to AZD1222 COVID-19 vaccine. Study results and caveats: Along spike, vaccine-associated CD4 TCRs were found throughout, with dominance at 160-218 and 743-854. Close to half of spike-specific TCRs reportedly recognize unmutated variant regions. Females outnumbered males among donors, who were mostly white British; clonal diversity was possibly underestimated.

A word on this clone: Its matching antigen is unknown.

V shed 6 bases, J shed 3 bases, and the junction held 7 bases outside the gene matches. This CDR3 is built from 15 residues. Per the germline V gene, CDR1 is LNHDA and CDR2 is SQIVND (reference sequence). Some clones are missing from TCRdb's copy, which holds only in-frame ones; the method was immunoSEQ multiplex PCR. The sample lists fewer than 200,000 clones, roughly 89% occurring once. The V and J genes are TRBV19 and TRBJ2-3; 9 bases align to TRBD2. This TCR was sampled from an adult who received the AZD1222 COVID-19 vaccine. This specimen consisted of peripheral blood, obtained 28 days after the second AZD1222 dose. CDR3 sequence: CASSRGGAMTDTQYF. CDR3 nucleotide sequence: TGTGCCAGTAGCCGCGGGGGGGCCATGACAGATACGCAGTATTTT.